Described below is a single TCR beta chain sequence and its context. This CDR3 has 17 amino acids. The germline V gene encodes CDR1 MNHEY and CDR2 SVGEGT. Trimming removed 2 bases from V and 4 bases from J, with 20 bases in between. The data were obtained in a study of blood T cell repertoires in COVID-19. In the study overall: Collection of acute and convalescent COVID-19 samples took place in the United States, Italy and Spain. The analysed material was cDNA or gDNA that came from T cells, B-cell-depleted T cells, or PBMCs.

Original processing methods: Amplification with reference gene primers provided the estimates of nucleated cell counts. Here immunoSEQ multiplex PCR was the method, and the copy in TCRdb shows in-frame clones only, minus some. V and J calls and clone size are as listed in that table; D and trimming were resolved from the DNA. The repertoire holds more than 35,000 clones, roughly 80% seen once, with approximately 15% in the top ten. The clonotype originates from a man between 65 and 85 years old with acute or convalescent COVID-19. The sequenced sample consisted of peripheral blood. V gene TRBV6-2 or TRBV6-3 combines with J gene TRBJ1-1, with D perhaps matching TRBD1 (5 bases). The CDR3 bases are TGTGCCAGCAGTTACCGGGGTTTGCGGGGGAGGGGCACTGAAGCTTTCTTT. Protein product: CASSYRGLRGRGTEAFF.